The 10 T cell receptor beta chains presented below share a single source sample, sequenced in a study of Ad26.COV2.S vaccination and SARS-CoV-2 variants. The treatment is: roughly 20 received Ad26.COV2.S at low or high dose, single or two shots; about 5 received placebo; per-sample allocation not given. On day 63 after the first injection, vaccine and placebo recipients gave samples. The repertoire was sequenced with immunoSEQ multiplex PCR; TCRdb's copy has only in-frame clones and lacks some. The table lists over 300,000 clones, around 82% of them singletons, with roughly 7.4% in the top ten. Here the sequenced sample was peripheral blood, taken in a trial of Ad26.COV2.S vaccine versus placebo. All receptors derive from a person between 18 and 65 years old who received the Ad26.COV2.S COVID-19 vaccine or a placebo.

The chain recombines TRBV5-1 with TRBJ1-2, with D uncertain. Germline CDR1 is SGHRS and CDR2 is YFSETQ. This CDR3 region has 15 residues. The ends were cut back, 1 base at V and 1 base at J, with 11 bases in the middle. Here the CDR3 DNA reads TGCGCCAGCAGCTTGCGGCCGGAACGTAACTATGGCTACACCTTC. As protein: CASSLRPERNYGYTF.

A few counts support this clone. The genes are TRBV18 and TRBJ1-2, with D perhaps matching TRBD1 (6 bases). The germline gives CDR1 KGHSH, CDR2 LQKENI. This CDR3 has 13 residues. Deletions cut 3 bases from V and 8 bases from J, with 13 bases between. The DNA for the CDR3 is TGTGCCAGCTCACCCAACCAGGACAGAGGCTACACCTTC. Its translation: CASSPNQDRGYTF.

The chain joins TRBV5-1 to TRBJ1-5; 10 bases align to TRBD1. The germline CDR1 and CDR2 sequences are SGHRS and YFSETQ. The CDR3 sequence is 14 residues long. With V trimmed by 4 bases and J by 8 bases, 6 bases remained unmatched. The DNA of the CDR3 is TGCGCCAGCAGCCCCGTGGGACAGGGGAAGCCCCAGCATTTT. Protein sequence: CASSPVGQGKPQHF.

The rearrangement links TRBV6-5 to TRBJ1-2; 9 bases match TRBD1. The CDR3 sequence is 15 residues long. Germline V lookup: CDR1 MNHEY, CDR2 SVGAGI. The J segment lost 2 bases and the V segment lost 0 bases, leaving 1 base of the junction unmatched. As DNA, the CDR3 is TGTGCCAGCAGTTACTCGACAGGGGGAAACTATGGCTACACCTTC. Its translation: CASSYSTGGNYGYTF.

Here the CDR3 DNA reads TGTGCCAGCTCACCAAACCCGGGGGATACGCAGTATTTT. This translates into CASSPNPGDTQYF. The genes are TRBV18 and TRBJ2-3; possibly TRBD2 for D (5 bases). This CDR3 has 13 amino acids. V was trimmed by 2 bases and J by 6 bases, leaving 9 bases between them. Germline V lookup: CDR1 KGHSH, CDR2 LQKENI.

The rearrangement uses TRBV5-1 and TRBJ2-3, with D maybe TRBD2 (6 bases). Trimming pared 4 bases from V and 3 bases from J, leaving 9 bases between. This CDR3 spans 13 amino acids. Looked up from germline, CDR1 is SGHRS and CDR2 is YFSETQ. The CDR3 region is CASSTLATDTQYF. CDR3 sequence (DNA): TGCGCCAGCAGCACCCTAGCGACAGATACGCAGTATTTT.

The chain is built from TRBV27 and TRBJ2-7; D not resolved. In germline, CDR1 is MNHEY, CDR2 SMNVEV (reference sequence). The CDR3 is made up of 13 amino acids. Trimming took 2 bases from V and 4 from J, leaving 9 bases between them. This chain's CDR3 is CASSLVQDYEQYF. CDR3 DNA: TGTGCCAGCAGTTTAGTACAAGATTACGAGCAGTACTTC.

The rearrangement links TRBV5-1 to TRBJ2-3, with no clear D. V was trimmed by 5 bases and J by 5 bases, leaving 9 bases between them. Germline V gene sequence: CDR1 SGHRS, CDR2 YFSETQ. The CDR3 is 12 amino acids. The DNA of the CDR3 is TGCGCCAGCAGACCTACCGGAGATACGCAGTATTTT. It specifies CASRPTGDTQYF.

This chain uses TRBV19 with TRBJ2-1; tentative D call: TRBD2 (6 bases). The CDR3 is 15 residues long. Looked up from germline, CDR1 is LNHDA and CDR2 is SQIVND (reference sequence). The V end lost 3 bases, the J end lost 6 bases, and 15 bases lay between the germline ends. CDR3 sequence (DNA): TGTGCCAGTAGTATCGGACCCGGGGAGGTCAATGAGCAGTTCTTC. This sequence encodes CASSIGPGEVNEQFF.

As DNA, the CDR3 is TGTGCCAGCAGCTTTTCGCGCGTTAGCACAGATACGCAGTATTTT. Translation gives CASSFSRVSTDTQYF. The V call is TRBV11-3, the J call TRBJ2-3; no reliable D call. Germline values: CDR1 SGHNT, CDR2 YENEEA. The CDR3 has 15 amino acids. Deletions cut 3 bases from V and 0 bases from J, with 10 bases between.